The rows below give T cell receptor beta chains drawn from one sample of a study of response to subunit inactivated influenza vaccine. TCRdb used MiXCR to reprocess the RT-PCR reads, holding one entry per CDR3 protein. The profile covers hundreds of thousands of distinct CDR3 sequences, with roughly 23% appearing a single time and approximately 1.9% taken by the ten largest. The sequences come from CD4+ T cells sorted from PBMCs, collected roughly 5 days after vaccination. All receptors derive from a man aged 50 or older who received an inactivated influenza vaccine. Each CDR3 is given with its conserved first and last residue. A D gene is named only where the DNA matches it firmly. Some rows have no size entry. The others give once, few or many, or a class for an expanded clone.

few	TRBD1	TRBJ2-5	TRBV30	CAWSSGGWETQYF	TGTGCCTGGAGTTCAGGGGGCTGGGAGACCCAGTACTTC
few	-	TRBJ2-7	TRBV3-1	CASSTAPGLEQYF	TGTGCCAGCAGCACCGCCCCAGGGCTCGAGCAGTACTTC
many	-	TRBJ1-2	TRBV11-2	CASSFFSLTGRAYVYGYTF	TGTGCCAGCAGCTTTTTTAGTCTTACGGGCAGGGCTTACGTCTATGGCTACACCTTC
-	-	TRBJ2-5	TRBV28	CASRARRYAETQYF	TGTGCCAGCAGGGCCCGACGTTACGCGGAGACCCAGTACTTC
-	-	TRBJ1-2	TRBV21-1	CASSKWDRVSGYTF	TGTGCCAGCAGCAAATGGGACAGGGTTTCTGGCTACACCTTC
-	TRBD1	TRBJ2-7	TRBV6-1	CASRGDRGREQYF	TGTGCCAGCAGAGGGGACAGGGGGCGGGAGCAGTACTTC
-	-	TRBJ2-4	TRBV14	CASSQEGGRVIQYF	TGTGCCAGCAGCCAAGAAGGGGGGCGCGTCATTCAGTACTTC
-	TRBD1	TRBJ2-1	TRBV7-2	CASSLEVTGPGNEQFF	TGTGCCAGCAGCTTAGAAGTGACAGGGCCGGGCAATGAGCAGTTCTTC
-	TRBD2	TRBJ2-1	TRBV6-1	CASMGSDRGGEQFF	TGTGCCAGCATGGGGTCGGACCGGGGGGGTGAGCAGTTCTTC
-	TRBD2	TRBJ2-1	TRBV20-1	CSARDSGGTSSYNEQFF	TGCAGTGCTAGGGACTCGGGAGGCACGAGCTCCTACAATGAGCAGTTCTTC
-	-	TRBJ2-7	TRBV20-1	CSASRGGEQYF	TGCAGTGCTAGTAGGGGTGGCGAGCAGTACTTC
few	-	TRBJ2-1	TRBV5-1	CASRGSGGRSYNEQFF	TGCGCCAGCAGAGGTTCGGGGGGCCGCTCCTACAATGAGCAGTTCTTC
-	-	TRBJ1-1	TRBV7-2	CASSLGASSEAFF	TGTGCCAGCTCATTGGGGGCATCCTCTGAAGCTTTCTTT
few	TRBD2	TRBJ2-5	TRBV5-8	CASSLLAEETQYF	TGTGCCAGCAGCCTACTAGCGGAAGAGACCCAGTACTTC
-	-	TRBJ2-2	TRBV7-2	CASSLTVSPGELFF	TGTGCCAGCAGCTTGACAGTGTCCCCCGGGGAGCTGTTTTTT
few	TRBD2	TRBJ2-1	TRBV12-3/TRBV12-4	CASQPRLAGYEQFF	TGTGCCAGCCAACCCCGGCTAGCGGGCTATGAGCAGTTCTTC
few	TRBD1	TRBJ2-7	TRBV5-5	CASQRDSSYEQYF	TGTGCCAGTCAAAGGGACAGCTCCTACGAGCAGTACTTC
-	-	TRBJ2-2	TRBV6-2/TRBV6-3	CASSPWDGYTGELFF	TGTGCCAGCAGCCCTTGGGACGGTTACACCGGGGAGCTGTTTTTT
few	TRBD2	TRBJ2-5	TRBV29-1	CSVDISGGQETQYF	TGCAGCGTTGATATCAGCGGGGGCCAAGAGACCCAGTACTTC
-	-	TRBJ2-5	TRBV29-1	CSVEKVGRDGTQYF	TGCAGCGTTGAAAAGGTCGGCAGGGATGGGACCCAGTACTTC
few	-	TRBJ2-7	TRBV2	CASSALRETYEQYF	TGTGCCAGCAGTGCCCTCAGGGAGACCTACGAGCAGTACTTC
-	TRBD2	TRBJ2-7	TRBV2	CASGLAVPLGPEQYF	TGTGCCAGCGGACTAGCGGTCCCTCTCGGGCCGGAGCAGTACTTC
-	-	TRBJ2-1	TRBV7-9	CASSLELDYNEQFF	TGTGCCAGCAGCTTAGAACTGGACTACAATGAGCAGTTCTTC
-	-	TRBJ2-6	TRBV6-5	CASRPEYSGANVLTF	TGTGCCAGCAGACCCGAGTACTCTGGGGCCAACGTCCTGACTTTC
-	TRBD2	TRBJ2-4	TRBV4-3	CASSQRSSGRYDGKNIQYF	TGCGCCAGCAGCCAACGGTCTAGCGGGAGATATGATGGCAAAAACATTCAGTACTTC
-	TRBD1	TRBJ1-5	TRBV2	CASSENRGQPQHF	TGTGCCAGCAGTGAGAACAGGGGCCAGCCCCAGCATTTT
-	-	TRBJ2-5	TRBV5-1	CASSGNRAETQYF	TGCGCCAGCAGTGGAAACAGGGCGGAGACCCAGTACTTC
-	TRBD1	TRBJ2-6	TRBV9	CASSKGQGVTGANVLTF	TGTGCCAGCAGCAAAGGACAGGGAGTTACCGGGGCCAACGTCCTGACTTTC
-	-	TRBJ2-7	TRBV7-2	CASSFSRGGGHEQYF	TGTGCCAGCAGTTTCAGCCGGGGCGGGGGCCACGAGCAGTACTTC
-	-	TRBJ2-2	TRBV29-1	CSVVRSNTGELFF	TGCAGCGTTGTTCGGTCGAACACCGGGGAGCTGTTTTTT
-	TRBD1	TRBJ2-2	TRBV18	CASSPRDRGGSGELFF	TGTGCCAGCTCACCGAGGGACAGGGGAGGATCGGGGGAGCTGTTTTTT
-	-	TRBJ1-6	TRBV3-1	CASSPGTSLLNSPLHF	TGTGCCAGCAGCCCCGGGACATCGCTCCTTAATTCACCCCTCCACTTT
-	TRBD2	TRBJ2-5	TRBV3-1	CASSQVVAGSGTQYF	TGTGCCAGCAGCCAAGTAGTAGCGGGATCCGGTACCCAGTACTTC
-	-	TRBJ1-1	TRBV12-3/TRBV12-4	CASSLSSGTEAFF	TGTGCCAGCAGTTTATCATCCGGTACTGAAGCTTTCTTT
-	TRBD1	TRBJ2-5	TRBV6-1	CASSEGTGGLGTQYF	TGTGCCAGCAGTGAAGGGACAGGGGGATTAGGGACCCAGTACTTC
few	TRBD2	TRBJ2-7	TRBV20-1	CSATGLAGALSYEQYF	TGCAGTGCTACGGGACTAGCGGGGGCGCTTTCCTACGAGCAGTACTTC
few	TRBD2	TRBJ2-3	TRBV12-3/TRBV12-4	CASSLDSGMTDTQYF	TGTGCCAGCAGTTTGGATAGCGGGATGACAGATACGCAGTATTTT
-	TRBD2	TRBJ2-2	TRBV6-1	CASLPLAGGPNTGELFF	TGTGCCAGCCTCCCACTAGCGGGAGGGCCAAACACCGGGGAGCTGTTTTTT
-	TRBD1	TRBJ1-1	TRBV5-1	CASSLVSGGPDEAFF	TGCGCCAGCAGCTTGGTATCAGGGGGTCCCGATGAAGCTTTCTTT
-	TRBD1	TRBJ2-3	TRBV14	CASSQVPGQGDTQYF	TGTGCCAGCAGCCAAGTCCCGGGACAGGGAGATACGCAGTATTTT
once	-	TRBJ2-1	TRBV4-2	CASSQGRTWGIGNEQFF	TGTGCCAGCAGCCAGGGTCGTACTTGGGGTATTGGCAATGAGCAGTTCTTC
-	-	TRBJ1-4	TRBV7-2	CASSLTGIQATNEKLFF	TGTGCCAGCAGCTTAACCGGGATCCAAGCAACTAATGAAAAACTGTTTTTT
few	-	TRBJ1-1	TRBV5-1	CASSLGSGAGDTEAFF	TGCGCCAGCAGCTTGGGGTCAGGGGCAGGGGACACTGAAGCTTTCTTT